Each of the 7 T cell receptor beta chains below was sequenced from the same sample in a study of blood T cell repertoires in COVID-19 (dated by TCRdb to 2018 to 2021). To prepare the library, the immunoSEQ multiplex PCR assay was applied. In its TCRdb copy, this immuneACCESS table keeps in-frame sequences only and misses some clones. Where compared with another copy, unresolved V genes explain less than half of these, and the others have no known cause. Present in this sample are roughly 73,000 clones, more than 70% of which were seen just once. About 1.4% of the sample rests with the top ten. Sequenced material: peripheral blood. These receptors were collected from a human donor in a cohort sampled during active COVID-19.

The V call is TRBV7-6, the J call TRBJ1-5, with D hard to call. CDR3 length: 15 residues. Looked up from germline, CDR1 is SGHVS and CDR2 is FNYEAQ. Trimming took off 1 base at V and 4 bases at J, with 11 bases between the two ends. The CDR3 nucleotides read TGTGCCAGCAGCTTAGGATGGGCACCTAATCAGCCCCAGCATTTT. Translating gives CASSLGWAPNQPQHF.

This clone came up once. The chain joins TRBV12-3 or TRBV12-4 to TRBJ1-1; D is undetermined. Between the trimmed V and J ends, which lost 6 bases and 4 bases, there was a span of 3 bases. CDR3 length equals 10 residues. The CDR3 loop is CASSRTEAFF. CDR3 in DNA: TGTGCCAGCAGCCGCACTGAAGCTTTCTTT.

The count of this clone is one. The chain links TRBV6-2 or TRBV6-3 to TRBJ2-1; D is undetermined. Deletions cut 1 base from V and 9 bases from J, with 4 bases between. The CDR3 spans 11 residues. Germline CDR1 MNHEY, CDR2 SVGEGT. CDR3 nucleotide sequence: TGTGCCAGCAGTTACTGGCTTGAGCAGTTCTTC. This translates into CASSYWLEQFF.

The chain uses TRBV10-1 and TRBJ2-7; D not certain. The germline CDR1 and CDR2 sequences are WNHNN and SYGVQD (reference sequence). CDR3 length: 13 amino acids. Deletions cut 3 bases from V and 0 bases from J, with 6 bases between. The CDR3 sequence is CASSDSPSYEQYF. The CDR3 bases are TGCGCCAGCAGTGACAGTCCCTCCTACGAGCAGTACTTC.

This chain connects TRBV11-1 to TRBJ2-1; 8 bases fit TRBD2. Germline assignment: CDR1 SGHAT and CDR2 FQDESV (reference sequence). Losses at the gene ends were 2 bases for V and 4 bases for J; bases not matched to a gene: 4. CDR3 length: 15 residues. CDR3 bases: TGTGCCAGCAGCTTAAGGCTAGCGGGTTACAATGAGCAGTTCTTC. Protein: CASSLRLAGYNEQFF.

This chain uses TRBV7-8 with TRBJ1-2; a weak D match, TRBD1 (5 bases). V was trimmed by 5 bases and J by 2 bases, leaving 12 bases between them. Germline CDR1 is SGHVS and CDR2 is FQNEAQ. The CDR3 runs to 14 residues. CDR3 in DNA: TGTGCCAGCAGCCCCGGACACTCGAACTATGGCTACACCTTC. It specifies CASSPGHSNYGYTF.

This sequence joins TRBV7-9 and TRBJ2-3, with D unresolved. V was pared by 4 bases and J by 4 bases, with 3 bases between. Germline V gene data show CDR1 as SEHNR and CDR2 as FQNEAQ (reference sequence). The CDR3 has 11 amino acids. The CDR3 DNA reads TGTGCCAGCAGCTACTCAGATACGCAGTATTTT. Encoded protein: CASSYSDTQYF.